One and the same sample provided the 23 T cell receptor beta chains below, sequenced in a study of vaccination and CD4 T cells after COVID-19. These TCRs' antigens remain unknown. Treatment described: approximately nine-day PBMC culture with coronavirus spike peptide pools or control peptides (ViraFEST assay). The assay that was used to sequence DNA from cultured CD4+ T cells was the Oncomine TCR Beta short-read assay. TCRdb analysed the PCR reads with MiXCR anew, one entry per CDR3 protein. In the table there are roughly 12,000 distinct CDR3 sequences, about three fifths of which are singletons. The material was CD4+ T cells from blood, cultured in vitro, obtained before SARS-CoV-2 vaccination. The receptor set was obtained from a human donor who had recovered from COVID-19.

V and J are TRBV10-3 and TRBJ1-5; unclear D gene. Germline CDR1 is ENHRY and CDR2 is SYGVKD. V gave up 5 bases and J gave up 2 bases, with 7 bases separating them. The CDR3 contains 13 residues. CDR3 in DNA: TGTGCCATCAGTCCCGAGGGCAATCAGCCCCAGCATTTT. Amino acids: CAISPEGNQPQHF.

The chain is built from TRBV20-1 and TRBJ1-5, with TRBD1 identical over 7 bases. The J segment lost 0 bases and the V segment lost 4 bases, leaving 6 bases of the junction unmatched. Per germline, CDR1 DFQATT and CDR2 SNEGSKA (reference sequence). This CDR3 region has 15 residues. DNA of the CDR3: TGCAGTGCTACCGGGACAGCTTATAGCAATCAGCCCCAGCATTTT. It encodes CSATGTAYSNQPQHF.

The genes are TRBV2 and TRBJ1-2; TRBD1 matches 8 bases. The germline gives CDR1 SNHLY, CDR2 FYNNEI. This CDR3 spans 14 amino acids. Unmatched junction bases numbered 4, after V lost 6 bases and J lost 1 base. CDR3 protein: CASSRQGFNYGYTF. The CDR3 DNA sequence: TGTGCCAGCAGCCGACAGGGGTTTAACTATGGCTACACCTTC.

This clonotype has a handful of counts. The chain couples TRBV7-2 to TRBJ1-5, with D uncertain. The CDR3 is 16 residues long. Germline lookup yields CDR1 SGHTA and CDR2 FQGNSA. Deletions cut 2 bases from V and 1 base from J, with 12 bases between. CDR3 nucleotides: TGTGCCAGCAGCTTATCTGGAGGGTACAGCAATCAGCCCCAGCATTTT. Its translation: CASSLSGGYSNQPQHF.

This CDR3 is CASRLDPDYGYTF. DNA for the CDR3: TGTGCCAGCAGACTCGACCCAGACTATGGCTACACCTTC. J is TRBJ1-2 and V is TRBV6-1; no definite D call. V shed 6 bases and J shed 3 bases, with 11 bases lying between them. CDR3 size: 13 residues. CDR1 is MNHNS, CDR2 SASEGT, per germline.

The CDR3 DNA sequence: TGCAGTGCTAGGCCACGGGACAGGATTATGGAGACCCAGTACTTC. This encodes CSARPRDRIMETQYF. The chain links TRBV20-1 to TRBJ2-5; 8 bases are shared with TRBD1. V was clipped by 3 bases and J by 5 bases; unmatched bases: 11. Germline lookup yields CDR1 DFQATT and CDR2 SNEGSKA (reference sequence). This CDR3 is 15 amino acids long.

By frequency in the sample, this clonotype is large. The genes are TRBV20-1 and TRBJ1-1, with unresolved D. The length of the CDR3 is 13 residues. The V gene's germline CDR1 is DFQATT and CDR2 SNEGSKA (reference sequence). With 6 bases removed from V and 0 bases from J, the gap between germline ends came to 11 bases. DNA for the CDR3: TGCAGTGCCAAATTTAGGATGAACACTGAAGCTTTCTTT. This encodes CSAKFRMNTEAFF.

This chain uses TRBV29-1 with TRBJ2-3; weak D call: TRBD1 (6 bases). The V end was cut by 6 bases, the J end by 4 bases, with 14 bases between. Per the germline V gene, CDR1 is SQVTM and CDR2 is ANQGSEA. This CDR3 contains 13 residues. The CDR3 DNA follows: TGCAGCGTCCGGACCAGGGGTGCAGATACGCAGTATTTT. Amino acid sequence: CSVRTRGADTQYF.

The chain has TRBV20-1 and TRBJ1-6, with 8 bases aligning to TRBD1. The trim removed 5 bases at V and 9 bases at J, leaving 6 bases unmatched. CDR1 DFQATT and CDR2 SNEGSKA come from the germline V gene (reference sequence). The CDR3 runs 13 residues. Written as DNA, the CDR3 is TGCAGTGCTTTGACAGGGGCAGGTTCACCCCTCCACTTT. This codes for CSALTGAGSPLHF.

The chain employs TRBV20-1 and TRBJ2-4, with 10 positions matching TRBD2. Losses at the gene ends were 3 bases for V and 2 bases for J; bases not matched to a gene: 4. CDR3 length: 15 amino acids. Germline V lookup: CDR1 DFQATT, CDR2 SNEGSKA (reference sequence). CDR3 protein: CSASVSGGPKNIQYF. The DNA of the CDR3 is TGCAGTGCTAGCGTTAGCGGGGGGCCCAAAAACATTCAGTACTTC.

By sample share, this clonotype is large. This rearrangement joins TRBV6-2 or TRBV6-3 to TRBJ2-5; weak D call: TRBD1 (5 bases). Per the germline V gene, CDR1 is MNHEY and CDR2 is SVGEGT. The V and J ends lost 0 bases and 9 bases respectively, with 11 bases between them. The CDR3 is made up of 13 amino acids. CDR3 amino acids: CASSYSQGSPQYF. For the CDR3, the DNA is TGTGCCAGCAGTTACTCGCAGGGCTCACCCCAGTACTTC.

J is TRBJ2-1 and V is TRBV11-3, with 12 positions matching TRBD2. Germline-derived CDR1 and CDR2 are SGHNT and YENEEA. The CDR3 covers 16 residues. V shed 1 base and J 8 bases; nucleotides not matched to a gene: 6. In DNA, the CDR3 is TGTGCCAGCAGCTTAGTCCTAGCGGGAGGGCCGGATGAGCAGTTCTTC. Protein: CASSLVLAGGPDEQFF.

The chain employs TRBV20-1 and TRBJ2-1, with TRBD2 matching over 7 bases. With V trimmed by 5 bases and J by 6 bases, 22 bases remained unmatched. Looked up from germline, CDR1 is DFQATT and CDR2 is SNEGSKA (reference sequence). This CDR3 spans 18 amino acids. The CDR3 spells CSADRIQPGLLMSNEQFF. The CDR3 DNA reads as TGCAGTGCTGACCGTATTCAACCGGGACTACTGATGAGCAATGAGCAGTTCTTC.

In its sample, this clonotype was seen once. This rearrangement joins TRBV5-1 to TRBJ1-5; 11 bases fit TRBD1. The ends lost 5 bases at V and 6 bases at J; junction bases unmatched: 7. Germline CDR1 is SGHRS and CDR2 is YFSETQ. The CDR3 spans 15 residues. CDR3: CASRGGQGAGQPQHF. Written as DNA, the CDR3 is TGCGCCAGCAGAGGCGGACAGGGGGCGGGTCAGCCCCAGCATTTT.

This chain links TRBV6-5 with TRBJ1-2; D unclear. V gave up 2 bases and J gave up 4 bases, with 11 bases separating them. Germline V lookup: CDR1 MNHEY, CDR2 SVGAGI. CDR3 length equals 14 residues. The CDR3 protein is CASSYPTEGYGYTF. The CDR3 DNA is TGTGCCAGCAGTTACCCGACGGAGGGCTATGGCTACACCTTC.

In this sample, this clonotype turned up a few times. Here the CDR3 reads CASSYSRTSPVQETQYF. The CDR3 DNA is TGTGCCAGCAGTTACTCTCGGACTTCCCCCGTCCAAGAGACCCAGTACTTC. The chain joins TRBV6-2 or TRBV6-3 to TRBJ2-5; tentative D call: TRBD2 (5 bases). The CDR3 loop spans 17 amino acids. Germline CDR1 reads MNHEY; CDR2 reads SVGEGT. V was cut by 0 bases and J by 1 base, with 15 bases left in between.

This clonotype was observed a single time. The V and J genes are TRBV7-2 and TRBJ2-2, with a weak D call TRBD2 (7 bases). There are 16 residues in the CDR3. The V gene lost 3 bases and the J gene lost 0 bases, with 11 bases spanning the gap. Germline V gene data show CDR1 as SGHTA and CDR2 as FQGNSA. This chain's CDR3 is CASSLRGGTNTGELFF. The CDR3, as DNA: TGTGCCAGCAGCTTGAGGGGGGGGACGAACACCGGGGAGCTGTTTTTT.

This chain uses TRBV3-1 with TRBJ1-1, with no clear D. The CDR3 length is 14 residues. With 1 base removed from V and 2 bases from J, the gap between germline ends came to 8 bases. CDR1 LGHDT and CDR2 YNNKEL come from the germline V gene (reference sequence). The CDR3: CASSQGGYNTEAFF. The CDR3 DNA reads TGTGCCAGCAGCCAAGGAGGCTATAACACTGAAGCTTTCTTT.

This chain uses TRBV5-1 with TRBJ2-7; D is tentatively TRBD1 or TRBD2 (5 bases each). Trimming left V 1 base short and J 6 bases short, with 11 bases between. Germline V CDR1 and CDR2: SGHRS, YFSETQ. The CDR3 runs 13 residues. The DNA for the CDR3 is TGCGCCAGCAGCTTGTCCCAAGGGACCGAGCAGTACTTC. Protein sequence: CASSLSQGTEQYF.

The CDR3 protein is CSARDPRAYNEQFF. As DNA, the CDR3 is TGCAGTGCTAGAGATCCGAGGGCCTACAATGAGCAGTTCTTC. The chain combines TRBV20-1 with TRBJ2-1; a possible D gene is TRBD2 (5 bases). Trimming took 0 bases from V and 2 from J, leaving 8 bases between them. The CDR3 totals 14 residues. Germline CDR1 DFQATT, CDR2 SNEGSKA (reference sequence).

This chain joins TRBV20-1 and TRBJ2-7; D may correspond to TRBD1 or TRBD2 (5 bases each). The DNA end is a closer match to TRBJ2-5, so the J assignment may be wrong. This CDR3 contains 12 residues. Germline V gene sequence: CDR1 DFQATT, CDR2 SNEGSKA (reference sequence). CDR3 sequence: CSAPSPGGTQYF. The CDR3 DNA reads TGCAGTGCTCCCTCCCCTGGGGGGACCCAGTACTTC.

The chain uses TRBV25-1 and TRBJ1-2; D uncertain. There are 13 residues in the CDR3. Germline CDR1 is MGHDK and CDR2 is SYGVNS. Trimming took 6 bases from V and 8 from J, leaving 16 bases between them. The CDR3 is CASSGSAPGGYTF. The CDR3 coding sequence is TGTGCCAGCAGCGGCTCTGCCCCCGGCGGCTACACCTTC.

The chain carries TRBV6-4 and TRBJ2-2; D is possibly TRBD1 (6 bases). The V gene's germline CDR1 is MRHNA and CDR2 SNTAGT. Trimming left V 5 bases short and J 3 bases short, with 10 bases between. This CDR3 region has 14 residues. As DNA, the CDR3 is TGTGCCAGCAGTCCCCACAGGGACACCGGGGAGCTGTTTTTT. This sequence encodes CASSPHRDTGELFF.